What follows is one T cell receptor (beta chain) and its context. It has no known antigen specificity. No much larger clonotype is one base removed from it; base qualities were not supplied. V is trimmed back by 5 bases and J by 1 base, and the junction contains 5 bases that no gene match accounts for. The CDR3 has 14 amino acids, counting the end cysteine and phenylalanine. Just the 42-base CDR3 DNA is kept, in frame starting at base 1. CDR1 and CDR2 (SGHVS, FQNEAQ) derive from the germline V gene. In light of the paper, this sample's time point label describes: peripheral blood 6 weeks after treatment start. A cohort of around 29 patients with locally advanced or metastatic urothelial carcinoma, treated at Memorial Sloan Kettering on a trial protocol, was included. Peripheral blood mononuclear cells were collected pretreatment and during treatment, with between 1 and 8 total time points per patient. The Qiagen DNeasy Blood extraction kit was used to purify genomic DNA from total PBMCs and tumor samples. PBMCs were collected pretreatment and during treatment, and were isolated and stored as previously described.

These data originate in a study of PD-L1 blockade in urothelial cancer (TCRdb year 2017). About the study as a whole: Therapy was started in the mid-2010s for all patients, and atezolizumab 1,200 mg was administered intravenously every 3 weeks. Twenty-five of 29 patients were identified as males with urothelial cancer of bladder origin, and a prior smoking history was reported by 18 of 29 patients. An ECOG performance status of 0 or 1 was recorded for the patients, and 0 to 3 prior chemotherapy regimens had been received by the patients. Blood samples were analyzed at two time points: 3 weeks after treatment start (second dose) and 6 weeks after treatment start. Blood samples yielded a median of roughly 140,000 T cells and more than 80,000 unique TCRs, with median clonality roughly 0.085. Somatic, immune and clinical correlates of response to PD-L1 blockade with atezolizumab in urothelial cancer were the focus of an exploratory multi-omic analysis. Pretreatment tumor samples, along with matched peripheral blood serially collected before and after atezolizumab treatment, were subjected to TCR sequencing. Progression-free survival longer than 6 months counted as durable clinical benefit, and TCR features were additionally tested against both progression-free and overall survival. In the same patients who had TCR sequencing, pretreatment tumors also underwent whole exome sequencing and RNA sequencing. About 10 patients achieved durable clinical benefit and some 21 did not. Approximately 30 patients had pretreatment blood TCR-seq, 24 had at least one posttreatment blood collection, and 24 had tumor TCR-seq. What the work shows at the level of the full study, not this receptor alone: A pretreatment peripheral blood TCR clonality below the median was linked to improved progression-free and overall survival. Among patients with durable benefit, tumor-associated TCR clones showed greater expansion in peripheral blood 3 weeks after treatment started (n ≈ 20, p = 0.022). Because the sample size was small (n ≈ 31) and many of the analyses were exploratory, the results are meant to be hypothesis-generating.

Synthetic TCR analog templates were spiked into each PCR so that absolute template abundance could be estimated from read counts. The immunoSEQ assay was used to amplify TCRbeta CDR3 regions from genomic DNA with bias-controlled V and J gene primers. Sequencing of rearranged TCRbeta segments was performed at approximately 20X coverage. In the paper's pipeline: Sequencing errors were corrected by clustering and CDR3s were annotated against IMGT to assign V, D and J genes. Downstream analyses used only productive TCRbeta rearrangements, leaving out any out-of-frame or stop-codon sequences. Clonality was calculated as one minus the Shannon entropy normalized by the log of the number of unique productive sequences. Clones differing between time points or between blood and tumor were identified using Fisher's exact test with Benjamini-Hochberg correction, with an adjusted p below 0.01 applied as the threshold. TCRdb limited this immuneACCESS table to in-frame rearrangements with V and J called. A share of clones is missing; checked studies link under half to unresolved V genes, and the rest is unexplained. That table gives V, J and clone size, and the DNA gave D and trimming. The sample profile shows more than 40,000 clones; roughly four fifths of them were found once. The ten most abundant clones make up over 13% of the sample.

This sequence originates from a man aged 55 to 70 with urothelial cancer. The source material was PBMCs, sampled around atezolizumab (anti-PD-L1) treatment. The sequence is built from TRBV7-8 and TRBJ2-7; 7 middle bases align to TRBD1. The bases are TGTGCCAGCAGCCGGAACAGGGGATCCTACGAGCAGTACTTC. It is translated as CASSRNRGSYEQYF.